These 8 T cell receptor beta chains share one sample of origin, sequenced in a study. Each CDR3 protein gets one entry after TCRdb re-called the RT-PCR reads with MiXCR. Of approximately 720,000 distinct CDR3 sequences in the sample, 12% to 15% were seen once. The specimen sequenced was memory CD4+ T cells from blood. The receptors were sampled from a female donor in good health, serving as a healthy control.

This chain connects TRBV3-1 to TRBJ2-4; D is unresolved. Trimming removed 1 base at V and 1 base at J, with 5 bases between. This CDR3 spans 14 amino acids. The germline V gene encodes CDR1 LGHDT and CDR2 YNNKEL (reference sequence). DNA of the CDR3: TGTGCCAGCAGCCAAGGCCCCGCCAAAAACATTCAGTACTTC. This encodes CASSQGPAKNIQYF.

This clonotype was seen only once. One base away lies a much larger clone, so this may be a sequencing read error. The chain recombines TRBV11-2 with TRBJ2-1, with D tentatively TRBD1 (6 bases). This CDR3 comprises 14 residues. The germline V gene encodes CDR1 SGHAT and CDR2 FQNNGV. Here the CDR3 reads CDSSSQGSYNEQFF. The CDR3 DNA sequence: TGTGACAGCAGCTCACAGGGATCTTACAATGAGCAGTTCTTC. Together with reference TRBV11-2 and TRBJ2-1, the CDR3 gives the full variable domain: EAGVAQSPRYKIIEKRQSVAFWCNPISGHATLYWYQQILGQGPKLLIQFQNNGVVDDSQLPKDRFSAERLKGVDSTLKIQPAKLEDSAVYLCDSSSQGSYNEQFFGPGTRLTVL.

On this clonotype itself: Without the conserved terminal phenylalanine or tryptophan, this CDR3 likely stems from a read error. The chain has TRBV7-2 and TRBJ2-5; D not certain. This CDR3 comprises 11 residues. Germline V gene sequence: CDR1 SGHTA, CDR2 FQGNSA. V shed 3 bases and J shed 4 bases, with 3 bases lying between them. CDR3 nucleotide sequence: TGTGCCAGCAGCTTTCGAGAGACCCAGTACTCC. Amino acids: CASSFRETQYS.

The CDR3 region is CASSARAYAETQYF. The CDR3 DNA sequence: TGTGCCAGCAGCGCCCGGGCCTATGCCGAGACCCAGTACTTC. J is TRBJ2-5 and V is TRBV3-1; D gene unclear. V lost 5 bases and J 5 bases, leaving 15 bases between the germline ends. This CDR3 is built from 14 residues. CDR1 and CDR2 (germline): LGHDT, YNNKEL (reference sequence).

This clonotype was seen a handful of times. This chain uses TRBV27 with TRBJ2-7, with D possibly called TRBD1 or TRBD2 (5 bases each). V dropped 3 bases and J dropped 6 bases, with 15 bases sitting between them. The CDR3 spans 14 residues. The germline gives CDR1 MNHEY, CDR2 SMNVEV (reference sequence). The CDR3 sequence is CASSFGEGTGEQYF. The DNA of the CDR3 is TGTGCCAGCAGTTTCGGTGAGGGGACGGGCGAGCAGTACTTC.

The chain recombines TRBV5-6 with TRBJ2-7; D possibly corresponds to TRBD1 (6 bases). The CDR3 extends over 13 amino acids. The germline CDR1 and CDR2 sequences are SGHDT and YYEEEE. The V end lost 5 bases, the J end lost 2 bases, and 11 bases lay between the germline ends. CDR3 residues: CASRGDTAYEQYF. The CDR3 DNA reads as TGTGCCAGCAGAGGGGACACCGCCTACGAGCAGTACTTC.

This clonotype was picked up many times. This sequence joins TRBV20-1 and TRBJ2-7; D may correspond to TRBD1 or TRBD2 (6 bases each). Trimming stripped 1 base from V and 3 bases from J, with 16 bases between. CDR3 size: 15 residues. The germline gives CDR1 DFQATT, CDR2 SNEGSKA (reference sequence). The chain's CDR3 is CSARGGLAHNYEQYF. The CDR3 DNA is TGCAGTGCTAGAGGGGGGCTAGCGCACAACTACGAGCAGTACTTC.

The chain recombines TRBV20-1 with TRBJ2-2; no reliable D call. This CDR3 contains 12 residues. Germline CDR1 reads DFQATT; CDR2 reads SNEGSKA (reference sequence). V lost 6 bases, J lost 6 bases, and 11 bases lay in between. CDR3 bases: TGCAGTGCCTCTCGAGGACCCGGGGAGCTGTTTTTT. Translating gives CSASRGPGELFF.